The following is a TCR beta chain sequence with its context. Its specificity is not known. V dropped 7 bases and J dropped 5; count of bases not matched to a gene: 19. The germline CDR1 and CDR2 sequences are LNHDA and SQIVND (reference sequence). This CDR3 is 19 amino acids long. The PCR ran on 60 Vbeta and 13 Jbeta primers. Assay: immunoSEQ multiplex PCR; the TCRdb copy retains only in-frame clones and omits some. The sample comprises approximately 180,000 clones, around 90% of which are singletons, and roughly 1.8% rests with the top ten. The sample comes from a study of cytomegalovirus exposure and HLA in healthy donors. Whole-study results and caveats: An analysis that was carried out later associated about 17,000 TCR beta sequences with HLA alleles at 0.05 false discovery rate.

The clonotype comes from a woman aged 18 to 35 in good health and CMV-seronegative. Source material: PBMCs. J is TRBJ2-3 and V is TRBV19; 12 bases line up with TRBD2. CDR3 amino acids: CASTKGDGLAGNMKDTQYF. The CDR3 region has the DNA TGTGCCAGTACCAAAGGGGACGGACTAGCGGGAAATATGAAAGATACGCAGTATTTT.